This T cell receptor beta chain was sequenced for a study of breast tumors, draining lymph nodes, adjacent tissues. Findings and limits, study-wide: Tumor TCR diversity was below lymph nodes but above nontumor tissue. The data were judged consistent with most tumor T cells coming from lymph node and expanding in tumor. Luminal-like breast cancer showed significantly higher tumor–nontumor repertoire similarity than basal-like.

Samples came from axillary lymph nodes draining the breast cancer. TCRdb used MiXCR to reprocess the multiplex PCR reads, holding one entry per CDR3 protein. The table includes roughly 100,000 distinct CDR3 sequences, under 40% detected once. The table lists this clonotype with many counts. Its antigen is as yet unknown. Germline lookup yields CDR1 SGHTA and CDR2 FQGNSA. The CDR3 covers 16 residues. V was clipped by 2 bases and J by 1 base; unmatched bases: 3. The rearrangement links TRBV7-2 to TRBJ2-2; TRBD2 matches at 8 bases. This TCR was recovered from a female donor with breast cancer. Some clones in this sample may be carry-over from other donors' samples. The sample taken for sequencing was axillary lymph node tissue. The CDR3 reads CASSLPSGGNTGELFF. The DNA of the CDR3 is TGTGCCAGCAGCTTACCGAGCGGGGGGAACACCGGGGAGCTGTTTTTT.